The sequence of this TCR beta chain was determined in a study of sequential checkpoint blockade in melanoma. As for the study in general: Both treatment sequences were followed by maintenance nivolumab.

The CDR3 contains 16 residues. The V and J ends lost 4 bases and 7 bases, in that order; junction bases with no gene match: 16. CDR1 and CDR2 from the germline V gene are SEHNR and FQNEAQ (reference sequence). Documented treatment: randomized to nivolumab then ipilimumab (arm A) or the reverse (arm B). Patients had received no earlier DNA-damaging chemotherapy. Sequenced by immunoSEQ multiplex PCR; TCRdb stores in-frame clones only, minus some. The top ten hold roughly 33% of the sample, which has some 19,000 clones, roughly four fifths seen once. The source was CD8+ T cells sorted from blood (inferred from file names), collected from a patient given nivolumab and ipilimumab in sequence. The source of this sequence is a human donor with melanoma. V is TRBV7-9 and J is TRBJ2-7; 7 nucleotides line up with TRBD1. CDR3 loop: CASSSGTVTTIEEQYF. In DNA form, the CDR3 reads TGTGCCAGCAGCTCCGGGACAGTGACTACGATTGAGGAGCAGTACTTC.